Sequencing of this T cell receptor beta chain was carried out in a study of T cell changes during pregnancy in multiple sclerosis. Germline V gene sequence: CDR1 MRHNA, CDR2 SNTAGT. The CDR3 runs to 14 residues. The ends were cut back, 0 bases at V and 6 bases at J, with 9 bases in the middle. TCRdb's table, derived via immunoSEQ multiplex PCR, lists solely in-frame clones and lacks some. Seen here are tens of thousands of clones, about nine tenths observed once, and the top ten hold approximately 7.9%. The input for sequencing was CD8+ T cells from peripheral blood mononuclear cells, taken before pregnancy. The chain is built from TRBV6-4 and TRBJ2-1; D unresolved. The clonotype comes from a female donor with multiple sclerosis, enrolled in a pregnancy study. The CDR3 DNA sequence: TGTGCCAGCAGTGACTCGCTAGGTGTCAATGAGCAGTTCTTC. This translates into CASSDSLGVNEQFF.